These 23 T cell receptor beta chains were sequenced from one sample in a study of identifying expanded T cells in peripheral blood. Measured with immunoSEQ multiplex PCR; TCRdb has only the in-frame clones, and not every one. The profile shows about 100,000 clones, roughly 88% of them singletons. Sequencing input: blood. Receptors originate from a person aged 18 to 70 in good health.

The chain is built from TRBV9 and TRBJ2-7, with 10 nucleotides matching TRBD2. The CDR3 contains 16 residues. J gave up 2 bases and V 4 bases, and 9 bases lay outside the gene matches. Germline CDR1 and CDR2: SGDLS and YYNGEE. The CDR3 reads CASSPQGAGGAYEQYF. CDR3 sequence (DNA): TGTGCCAGCAGCCCACAGGGAGCGGGGGGGGCCTACGAGCAGTACTTC.

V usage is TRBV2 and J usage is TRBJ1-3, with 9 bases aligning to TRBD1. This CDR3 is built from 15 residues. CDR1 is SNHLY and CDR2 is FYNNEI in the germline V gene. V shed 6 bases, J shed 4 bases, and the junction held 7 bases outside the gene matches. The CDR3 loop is CASSRDRAAGNTIYF. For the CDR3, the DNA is TGTGCCAGCAGCAGGGACAGGGCGGCAGGAAACACCATATATTTT. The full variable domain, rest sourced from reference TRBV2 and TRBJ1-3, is EPEVTQTPSHQVTQMGQEVILRCVPISNHLYFYWYRQILGQKVEFLVSFYNNEISEKSEIFDDQFSVERPDGSNFTLKIRSTKLEDSAMYFCASSRDRAAGNTIYFGEGSWLTVV.

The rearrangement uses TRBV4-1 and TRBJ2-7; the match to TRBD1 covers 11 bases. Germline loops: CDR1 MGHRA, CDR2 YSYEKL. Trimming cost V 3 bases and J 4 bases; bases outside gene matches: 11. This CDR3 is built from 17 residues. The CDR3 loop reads CASSQRGGQGAQYEQYF. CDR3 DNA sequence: TGCGCCAGCAGCCAGAGGGGAGGACAGGGGGCTCAGTACGAGCAGTACTTC.

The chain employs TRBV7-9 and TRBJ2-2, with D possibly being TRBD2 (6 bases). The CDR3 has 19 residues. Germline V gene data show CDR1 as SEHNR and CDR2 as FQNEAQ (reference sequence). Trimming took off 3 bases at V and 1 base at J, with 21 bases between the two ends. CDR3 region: CASSFRDSPIFKNTGELFF. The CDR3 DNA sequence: TGTGCCAGCAGCTTTAGGGACTCTCCTATCTTTAAGAACACCGGGGAGCTGTTTTTT.

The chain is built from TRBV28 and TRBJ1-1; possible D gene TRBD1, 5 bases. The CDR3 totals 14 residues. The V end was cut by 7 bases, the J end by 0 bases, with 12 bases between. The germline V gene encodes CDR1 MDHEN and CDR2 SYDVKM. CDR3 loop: CASTLGALNTEAFF. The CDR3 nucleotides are TGTGCCAGCACCTTAGGGGCCCTGAACACTGAAGCTTTCTTT.

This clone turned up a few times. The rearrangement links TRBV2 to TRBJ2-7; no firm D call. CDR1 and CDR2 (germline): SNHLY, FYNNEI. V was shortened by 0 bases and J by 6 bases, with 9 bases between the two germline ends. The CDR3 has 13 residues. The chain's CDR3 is CASSEAPFGEQYF. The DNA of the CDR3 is TGTGCCAGCAGTGAAGCCCCGTTTGGCGAGCAGTACTTC. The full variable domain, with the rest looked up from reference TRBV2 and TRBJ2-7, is EPEVTQTPSHQVTQMGQEVILRCVPISNHLYFYWYRQILGQKVEFLVSFYNNEISEKSEIFDDQFSVERPDGSNFTLKIRSTKLEDSAMYFCASSEAPFGEQYFGPGTRLTVT.

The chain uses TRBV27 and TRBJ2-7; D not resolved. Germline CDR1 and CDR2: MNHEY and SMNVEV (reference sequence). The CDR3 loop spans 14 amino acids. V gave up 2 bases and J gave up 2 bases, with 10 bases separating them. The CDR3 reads CASSLSAKPYEQYF. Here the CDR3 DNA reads TGTGCCAGCAGTTTAAGCGCGAAGCCCTACGAGCAGTACTTC.

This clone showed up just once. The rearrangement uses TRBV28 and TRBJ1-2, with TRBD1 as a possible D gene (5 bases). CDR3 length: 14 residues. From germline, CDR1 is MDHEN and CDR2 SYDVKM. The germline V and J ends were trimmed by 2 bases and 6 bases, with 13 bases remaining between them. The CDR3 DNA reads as TGTGCCAGCAGTTTAATCGGGGGAGTGAATGGCTACACCTTC. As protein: CASSLIGGVNGYTF.

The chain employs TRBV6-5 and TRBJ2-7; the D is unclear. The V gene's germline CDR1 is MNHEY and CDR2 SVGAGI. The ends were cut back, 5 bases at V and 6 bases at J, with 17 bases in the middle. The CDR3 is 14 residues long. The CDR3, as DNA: TGTGCCAGCAGTCGGCTTGGCATGACCCTCGAGCAGTACTTC. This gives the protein CASSRLGMTLEQYF.

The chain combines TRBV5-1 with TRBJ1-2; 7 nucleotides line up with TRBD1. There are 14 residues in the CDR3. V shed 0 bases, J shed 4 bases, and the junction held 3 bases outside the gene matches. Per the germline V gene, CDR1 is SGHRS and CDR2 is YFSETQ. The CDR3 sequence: CASSLAGDSYGYTF. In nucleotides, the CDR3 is TGCGCCAGCAGCTTGGCCGGGGACAGCTATGGCTACACCTTC.

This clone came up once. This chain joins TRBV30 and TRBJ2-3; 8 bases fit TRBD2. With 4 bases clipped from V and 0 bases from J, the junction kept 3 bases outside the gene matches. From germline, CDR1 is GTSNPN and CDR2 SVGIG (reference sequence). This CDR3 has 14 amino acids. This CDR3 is CAWTSGLSTDTQYF. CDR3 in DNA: TGTGCCTGGACTAGCGGGCTAAGCACAGATACGCAGTATTTT.

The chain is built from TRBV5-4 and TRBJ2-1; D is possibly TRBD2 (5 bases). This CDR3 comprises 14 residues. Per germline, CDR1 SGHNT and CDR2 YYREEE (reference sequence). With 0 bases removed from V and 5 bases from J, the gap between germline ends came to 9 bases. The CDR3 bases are TGTGCCAGCAGCTTGGGGGGAGCCAACAATGAGCAGTTCTTC. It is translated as CASSLGGANNEQFF.

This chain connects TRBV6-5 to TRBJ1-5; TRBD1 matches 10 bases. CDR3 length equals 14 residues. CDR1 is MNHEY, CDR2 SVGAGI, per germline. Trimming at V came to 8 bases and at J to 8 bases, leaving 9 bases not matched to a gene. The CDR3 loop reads CASSRTGGSKPQHF. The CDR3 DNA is TGTGCCAGCTCTAGGACAGGGGGATCGAAGCCCCAGCATTTT.

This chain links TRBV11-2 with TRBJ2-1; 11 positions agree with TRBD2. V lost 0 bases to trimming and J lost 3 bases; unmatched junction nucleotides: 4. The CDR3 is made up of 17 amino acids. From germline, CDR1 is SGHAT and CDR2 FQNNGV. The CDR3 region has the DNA TGTGCCAGCAGCTTAGAACTAGCGGGAGTGTTCTACAATGAGCAGTTCTTC. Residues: CASSLELAGVFYNEQFF. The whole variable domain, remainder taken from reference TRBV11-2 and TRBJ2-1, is EAGVAQSPRYKIIEKRQSVAFWCNPISGHATLYWYQQILGQGPKLLIQFQNNGVVDDSQLPKDRFSAERLKGVDSTLKIQPAKLEDSAVYLCASSLELAGVFYNEQFFGPGTRLTVL.

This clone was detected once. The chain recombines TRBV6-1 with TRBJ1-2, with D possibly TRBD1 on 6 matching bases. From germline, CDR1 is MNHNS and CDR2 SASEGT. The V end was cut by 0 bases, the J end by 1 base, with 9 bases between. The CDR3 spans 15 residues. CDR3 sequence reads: CASSEALQGNYGYTF. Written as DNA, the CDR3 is TGTGCCAGCAGTGAAGCGTTACAGGGTAACTATGGCTACACCTTC.

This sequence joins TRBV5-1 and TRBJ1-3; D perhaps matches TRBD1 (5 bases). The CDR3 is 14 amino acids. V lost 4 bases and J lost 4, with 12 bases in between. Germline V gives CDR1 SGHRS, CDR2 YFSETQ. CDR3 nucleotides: TGCGCCAGCAGCCCCAGGGTCTCCGGAAACACCATATATTTT. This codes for CASSPRVSGNTIYF.

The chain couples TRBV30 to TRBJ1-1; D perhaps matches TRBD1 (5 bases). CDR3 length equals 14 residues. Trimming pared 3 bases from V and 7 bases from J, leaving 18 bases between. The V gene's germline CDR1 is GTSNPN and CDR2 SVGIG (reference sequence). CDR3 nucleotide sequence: TGTGCCTGGAGGCCCTTGGGGGAGTACGGTGAAGCTTTCTTT. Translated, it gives CAWRPLGEYGEAFF.

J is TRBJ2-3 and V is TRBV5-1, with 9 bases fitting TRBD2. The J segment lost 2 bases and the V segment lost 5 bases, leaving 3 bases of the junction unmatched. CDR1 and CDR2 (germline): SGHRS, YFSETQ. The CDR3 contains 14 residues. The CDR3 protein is CASRLAGNTDTQYF. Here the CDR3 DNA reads TGCGCCAGCAGGCTAGCGGGGAACACAGATACGCAGTATTTT.

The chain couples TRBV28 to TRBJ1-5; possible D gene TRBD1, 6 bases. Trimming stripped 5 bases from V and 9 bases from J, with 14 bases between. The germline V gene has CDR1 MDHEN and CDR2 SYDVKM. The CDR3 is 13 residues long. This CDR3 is CASSTYRARPQHF. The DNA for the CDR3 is TGTGCCAGCAGTACGTACAGGGCACGGCCCCAGCATTTT.

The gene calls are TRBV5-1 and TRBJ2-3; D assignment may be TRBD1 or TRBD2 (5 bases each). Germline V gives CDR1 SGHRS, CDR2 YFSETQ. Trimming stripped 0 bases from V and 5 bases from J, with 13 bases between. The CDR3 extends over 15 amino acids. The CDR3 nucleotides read TGCGCCAGCAGCTTGGAGCGGACTCAGGGAGATACGCAGTATTTT. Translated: CASSLERTQGDTQYF.

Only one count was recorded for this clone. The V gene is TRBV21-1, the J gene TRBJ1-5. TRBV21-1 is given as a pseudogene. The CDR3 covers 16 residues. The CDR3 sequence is CASSKGDSNLNQPQHF. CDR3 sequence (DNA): TGTGCCAGCAGCAAAGGGGACTCCAATCTCAATCAGCCCCAGCATTTT.

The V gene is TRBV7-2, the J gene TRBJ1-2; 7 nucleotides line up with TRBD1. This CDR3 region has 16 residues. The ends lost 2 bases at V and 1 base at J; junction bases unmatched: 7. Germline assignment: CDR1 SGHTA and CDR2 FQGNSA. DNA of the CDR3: TGTGCCAGCAGCTTACCGGGACAGAGATTTAACTATGGCTACACCTTC. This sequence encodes CASSLPGQRFNYGYTF.

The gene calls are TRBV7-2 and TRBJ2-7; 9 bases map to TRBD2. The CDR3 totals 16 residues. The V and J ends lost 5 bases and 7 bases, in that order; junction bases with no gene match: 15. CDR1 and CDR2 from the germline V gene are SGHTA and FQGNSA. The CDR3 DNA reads TGTGCCAGCAGCGGTACTAGGGCGGGGGGGCGGCGAGAGCAGTACTTC. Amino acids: CASSGTRAGGRREQYF.